This TCR beta chain is from a study of cytomegalovirus exposure and HLA in healthy donors. Study outcomes and limitations: The CMV antigen specificity of three CMV-associated chains was confirmed through in vitro analysis. The study recorded 150 to 200 TCR beta chains that were cytomegalovirus-associated. While the bulk of TCR sequences proved rare, some public TCRs turned up in many donors.

Generated by immunoSEQ multiplex PCR, the TCRdb table keeps only in-frame clones and is missing some. The sample holds a few hundred thousand clones; 85% to 90% are singletons and the top ten take approximately 0.95%. This CDR3 comprises 12 residues. The ends were cut back, 5 bases at V and 3 bases at J, with 4 bases in the middle. The germline V gene encodes CDR1 MNHEY and CDR2 SVGAGI. In regard to this clone: The antigen is unknown.

The sequence was collected from a woman aged 18 to 35 in good health and CMV-seronegative. Sequencing input: PBMCs. The V gene is TRBV6-5, the J gene TRBJ2-2; D not certain. The CDR3 nucleotides are TGTGCCAGCAGTCCGTACACCGGGGAGCTGTTTTTT. Its translation: CASSPYTGELFF.